One and the same sample provided the 5 T cell receptor beta chains below, sequenced in a study of OX40 agonist ivuxolimab in advanced cancers. Here immunoSEQ multiplex PCR was the method, and the copy in TCRdb shows in-frame clones only, minus some. The table lists some 100,000 clones, around 90% of them singletons, with 0.5% to 0.65% in the top ten. The source was CD4+ or CD8+ T cells sorted from blood, collected in a trial of the OX40 agonist ivuxolimab. The receptors stem from an adult with an advanced solid tumor such as melanoma, head and neck, liver or kidney cancer.

The V call is TRBV19, the J call TRBJ1-5; D not resolved. Trimming removed 1 base from V and 0 bases from J, with 16 bases in between. Germline V gene data show CDR1 as LNHDA and CDR2 as SQIVND (reference sequence). This CDR3 has 18 residues. Here the CDR3 DNA reads TGTGCCAGTAGTATAGTAGGCCCAGTAATTTATAGCAATCAGCCCCAGCATTTT. This encodes CASSIVGPVIYSNQPQHF.

V usage is TRBV5-8 and J usage is TRBJ2-5; D remains ambiguous. Trimming shortened V by 0 bases and J by 1 base, and 7 bases separated the two germline ends. In germline, CDR1 is SGHTS, CDR2 YDEGEE. The CDR3 length is 14 residues. Written as DNA, the CDR3 is TGTGCCAGCAGCTTGGGTAGAGGCCAAGAGACCCAGTACTTC. The encoded protein is CASSLGRGQETQYF.

The chain joins TRBV5-6 to TRBJ2-7; maybe TRBD1 (6 bases). Trimming stripped 2 bases from V and 5 bases from J, with 8 bases between. Germline V gene data show CDR1 as SGHDT and CDR2 as YYEEEE. The CDR3 has 12 amino acids. The CDR3 reads CASSLQGDEQYF. CDR3 in DNA: TGTGCCAGCAGCTTACAGGGAGACGAGCAGTACTTC.

The CDR3 nucleotides read TGTGCCAGCAGCTCTAGGACTAGCGGGGGGACCCAGTACTTC. Its translation is CASSSRTSGGTQYF. The V call is TRBV5-4, the J call TRBJ2-5, with 13 bases lining up with TRBD2. CDR1 is SGHNT and CDR2 is YYREEE in the germline V gene (reference sequence). V trimming: 3 bases; J trimming: 7 bases; junction bases outside the gene matches: 3. CDR3 length: 14 amino acids.

The table lists this clone with a count of one. The genes are TRBV18 and TRBJ1-6; D is undetermined. The CDR3 spans 16 residues. CDR1 is KGHSH and CDR2 is LQKENI in the germline V gene. V was shortened by 4 bases and J by 5 bases, with 15 bases between the two germline ends. The CDR3, as DNA: TGTGCCAGCTCACAACGGCGGCAGACTAATAATTCACCCCTCCACTTT. Protein product: CASSQRRQTNNSPLHF.